This T cell receptor beta chain came from a study of blood T cell repertoires in COVID-19. About the research overall: The analysed material was cDNA or gDNA that came from T cells, B-cell-depleted T cells, or PBMCs.

In the authors' methods: Amplification of reference gene primers was used by the study to estimate nucleated cell counts. Profiling relied on immunoSEQ multiplex PCR, and the TCRdb table lists in-frame clones only, not all of them. The D gene and trimming were derived from the DNA, and the V and J assignments and clone size from that table. The table lists roughly 290,000 clones, 90% of them singletons. The age range of participants was about 18 to 95 years, with residence in more than 20 US areas. Categorization into cohorts depended on clinical history that participants reported. Trimming took 5 bases from V and 1 from J, leaving 6 bases between them. The CDR3 runs to 13 residues. Germline values: CDR1 LNHDA, CDR2 SQIVND (reference sequence).

The sequencing input was PBMCs or T cells enriched from blood (not recorded which). V usage is TRBV19 and J usage is TRBJ2-1; D gene uncertain. The receptor comes from a woman younger than 35 with acute COVID-19. The CDR3 here is CASSPQSYNEQFF. The CDR3 DNA reads as TGTGCCAGTAGTCCTCAGTCCTACAATGAGCAGTTCTTC.